This T cell receptor (beta chain) was documented in a study of CD8 T cells in ankylosing spondylitis. Study-level findings and limits: In the blood and synovial fluid of reactive arthritis, some motif variants had been previously reported. Ankylosing spondylitis blood appeared to be characterized by a TCR beta motif of eight highly homologous variants.

The CDR3 is 19 amino acids. In germline, CDR1 is SGDLS, CDR2 YYNGEE. Trimming took off 3 bases at V and 3 bases at J, with 25 bases between the two ends. MiXCR, run by TCRdb on the 5' RACE reads, gives a single entry per CDR3 protein. The table has roughly 46,000 distinct CDR3 sequences, around 3.8% seen once. This clonotype was detected many times. The antigen is unknown. The source is a female donor with ankylosing spondylitis or in good health (not recorded which). The sample taken for sequencing was blood, either unsorted or a sorted T cell fraction (not recorded which). The genes are TRBV9 and TRBJ1-3; D not resolved. The CDR3 DNA reads TGTGCCAGCAGCGCCGGCCTTGGGATACCCCATCTGGATGGAAACACCATATATTTT. Its translation is CASSAGLGIPHLDGNTIYF.